One and the same sample provided the 17 T cell receptor beta chains below, sequenced in a study of blood T cell repertoires in COVID-19. The data were produced by immunoSEQ multiplex PCR, yet TCRdb's version contains in-frame clones alone and is incomplete. The sample has 45,000 or so clones, approximately 79% seen once. Sequences were obtained from peripheral blood. These receptors all come from a human donor in a cohort sampled during active COVID-19.

The genes are TRBV7-3 and TRBJ2-2, with D tentatively TRBD2 (5 bases). The CDR3 sequence is 15 residues long. Trimming removed 5 bases at V and 4 bases at J, with 14 bases between. The germline V gene encodes CDR1 SGHTA and CDR2 FQGTGA. CDR3 protein: CASSKDPGITGELFF. The CDR3 DNA sequence: TGTGCCAGCAGCAAAGACCCCGGGATCACCGGGGAGCTGTTTTTT.

The chain couples TRBV12-3 or TRBV12-4 to TRBJ2-2; unclear D gene. There are 12 residues in the CDR3. The CDR3 sequence: CGSQPDTGELFF. Written as DNA, the CDR3 is TGTGGCTCACAACCTGACACCGGGGAGCTGTTTTTT.

The chain combines TRBV19 with TRBJ2-5; TRBD2 might be the D (7 bases). V was cut by 2 bases and J by 1 base, with 8 bases left in between. The CDR3 loop spans 14 amino acids. From germline, CDR1 is LNHDA and CDR2 SQIVND (reference sequence). Here the CDR3 DNA reads TGTGCCAGTAGTATACGGGGGGCCCAAGAGACCCAGTACTTC. Its translation is CASSIRGAQETQYF.

J is TRBJ2-3 and V is TRBV3-1 (or the pseudogene TRBV3-2); 7 positions agree with TRBD2. CDR3 size: 19 residues. Trimming at V came to 1 base and at J to 4 bases, leaving 17 bases not matched to a gene. Germline CDR1 is LGHDT and CDR2 is YNNKEL (reference sequence). CDR3 sequence reads: CASSQAQVWGGTVPDTQYF. The CDR3 DNA is TGTGCCAGCAGCCAAGCACAAGTCTGGGGGGGTACAGTGCCAGATACGCAGTATTTT.

The gene calls are TRBV23-1 and TRBJ2-7, with a tentative D call TRBD1 (6 bases). TRBV23-1 is placed among ORFs of uncertain function. The CDR3 runs 16 residues. Trimming pared 7 bases from V and 0 bases from J, leaving 19 bases between. The CDR3, as DNA: TGCGCCAGCATTAAAAAACGGGACAAGTGCTCCTACGAGCAGTACGTC. Amino acid sequence: CASIKKRDKCSYEQYV.

The CDR3 DNA reads as TGCGCCAGCAGCACCGGGACTAGCGGGGGGGATACGCAGTATTTT. This sequence encodes CASSTGTSGGDTQYF. V usage is TRBV5-1 and J usage is TRBJ2-3, with 15 bases that match TRBD2. Germline CDR1 reads SGHRS; CDR2 reads YFSETQ. The ends lost 4 bases at V and 6 bases at J; junction bases unmatched: 3. CDR3 length: 15 amino acids.

This clone was seen a single time. The chain couples TRBV28 to TRBJ1-5, with unresolved D. Germline V gene data show CDR1 as MDHEN and CDR2 as SYDVKM. Trimming left V 3 bases short and J 6 bases short, with 15 bases between. This CDR3 is 15 amino acids long. The CDR3: CASSLYDGVGQPQHF. The CDR3 DNA sequence: TGTGCCAGCAGTTTGTACGACGGGGTAGGTCAGCCCCAGCATTTT.

V usage is TRBV18 and J usage is TRBJ1-1, with TRBD1 identical over 9 bases. The CDR3 totals 16 residues. The V and J ends lost 2 bases and 2 bases, in that order; junction bases with no gene match: 6. Germline-derived CDR1 and CDR2 are KGHSH and LQKENI. This CDR3 reads CASSPMGTGSNTEAFF. CDR3 coding DNA: TGTGCCAGCTCACCAATGGGGACAGGGTCTAACACTGAAGCTTTCTTT. The full variable domain, completed using reference TRBV18 and TRBJ1-1, is NAGVMQNPRHLVRRRGQEARLRCSPMKGHSHVYWYRQLPEEGLKFMVYLQKENIIDESGMPKERFSAEFPKEGPSILRIQQVVRGDSAAYFCASSPMGTGSNTEAFFGQGTRLTVV.

This clone was seen many times. The rearrangement uses TRBV11-2 and TRBJ2-1; TRBD1 matches at 7 bases. Germline CDR1 reads SGHAT; CDR2 reads FQNNGV. V lost 7 bases and J lost 9; bases outside the gene matches: 12. The CDR3 is 14 amino acids. The DNA for the CDR3 is TGTGCCAGCAAATCCGGAACCAGGGGGTTTGAGCAGTTCTTC. Amino acid sequence: CASKSGTRGFEQFF.

The chain couples TRBV6-1 to TRBJ2-3; 8 bases agree with TRBD2. Germline CDR1 is MNHNS and CDR2 is SASEGT. This CDR3 has 16 residues. V gave up 4 bases and J gave up 0 bases; unmatched junction bases: 6. The CDR3 sequence is CASSADGGDSTDTQYF. CDR3 nucleotides: TGTGCCAGCAGTGCGGACGGGGGGGATAGCACAGATACGCAGTATTTT.

The CDR3 spells CSASTTGDATNEKLFF. CDR3 DNA: TGCAGTGCTAGTACCACAGGGGACGCAACTAATGAAAAACTGTTTTTT. The chain joins TRBV20-1 to TRBJ1-4; 7 nucleotides line up with TRBD1. CDR1 DFQATT and CDR2 SNEGSKA come from the germline V gene (reference sequence). The CDR3 sequence is 16 residues long. The trim removed 3 bases at V and 0 bases at J, leaving 7 bases unmatched.

The CDR3 sequence: CASSLVSAGGYNEQFF. CDR3 nucleotide sequence: TGTGCCAGCAGCTTAGTTTCAGCGGGGGGGTACAATGAGCAGTTCTTC. The chain employs TRBV13 and TRBJ2-1; 10 bases match TRBD2. The CDR3 is 16 residues long. Per germline, CDR1 PRHDT and CDR2 FYEKMQ (reference sequence). The V segment lost 1 base and the J segment 4 bases; nucleotides outside the gene matches: 4.

The gene calls are TRBV7-8 and TRBJ1-4, with 9 bases identical to TRBD1. With V trimmed by 5 bases and J by 8 bases, 6 bases remained unmatched. The CDR3 covers 14 residues. Looked up from germline, CDR1 is SGHVS and CDR2 is FQNEAQ. CDR3 sequence (DNA): TGTGCCAGCAGCCCACAGGGGGCCGGAGAAAAACTGTTTTTT. Translated, it gives CASSPQGAGEKLFF.

This clone was observed a few times. This chain uses TRBV10-3 with TRBJ1-4; D unresolved. CDR3 length equals 14 residues. The V gene lost 6 bases and the J gene lost 8 bases, with 16 bases spanning the gap. Germline-derived CDR1 and CDR2 are ENHRY and SYGVKD. CDR3 sequence (DNA): TGTGCCATCAGGCCGGATGCGGAGAGGGAAAAACTGTTTTTT. This codes for CAIRPDAEREKLFF.

The chain couples TRBV2 to TRBJ1-4; D gene unclear. V lost 10 bases and J lost 0, with 9 bases in between. CDR3 length: 13 residues. CDR1 is SNHLY, CDR2 FYNNEI, per germline. The CDR3, as DNA: TGTGCCACCAAGGGAGCAACTAATGAAAAACTGTTTTTT. Translating gives CATKGATNEKLFF.

To note about this clone: At the DNA level, this CDR3 is encoded by other sequences in the same sample as well. The CDR3 protein is CASSLSSSYNSPLHF. The CDR3 DNA sequence: TGTGCCAGCAGCTTGAGTAGCTCCTATAATTCACCCCTCCACTTT. The V call is TRBV5-5, the J call TRBJ1-6; D is unresolved. Germline V gene data show CDR1 as SGHKS and CDR2 as YYEKEE (reference sequence). Between the trimmed V and J ends, which lost 1 base and 0 bases, there was a span of 5 bases. The CDR3 has 15 amino acids. The complete variable domain, with remaining parts taken from reference TRBV5-5 and TRBJ1-6, reads DAGVTQSPTHLIKTRGQQVTLRCSPISGHKSVSWYQQVLGQGPQFIFQYYEKEERGRGNFPDRFSARQFPNYSSELNVNALLLGDSALYLCASSLSSSYNSPLHFGNGTRLTVT.

The chain combines TRBV7-2 with TRBJ1-1; the match to TRBD1 covers 11 bases. The CDR3 loop spans 15 amino acids. CDR1 SGHTA and CDR2 FQGNSA come from the germline V gene. Germline trimming cut 5 bases from V and 4 bases from J; bases unmatched to any gene: 6. CDR3: CASSRTGGQGTEAFF. In DNA, the CDR3 is TGTGCCAGCAGCCGGACAGGGGGCCAGGGCACTGAAGCTTTCTTT.